Listed below are T cell receptor beta chains from one sample, sequenced in a study of blood T cell repertoires in COVID-19. Repertoires were generated with immunoSEQ multiplex PCR, while TCRdb's copy carries only in-frame clones and drops some. The sample contains about 250,000 clones, 70% to 90% of which appear only once. Input material: peripheral blood. The source is a woman in her thirties or forties who had recovered from COVID-19. Both conserved end residues are part of each CDR3. The D gene is left open where the match is weak. Some rows have no size entry. The others give once, few or many, or a class for an expanded clone.

V gene	D gene	J gene	clone size	CDR3 DNA	CDR3 protein
TRBV6-2/TRBV6-3	TRBD1	TRBJ2-1	NA	TGTGCCAGCAGTACCCCGACAGGGGCGTACAATGAGCAGTTCTTC	CASSTPTGAYNEQFF
TRBV2	NA	TRBJ2-3	NA	TGTGCCAGCAAGGCCCTAGCGACTAGCACAGATACGCAGTATTTT	CASKALATSTDTQYF
TRBV7-2	NA	TRBJ1-4	NA	TGTGCCAGCAGCTTACGGGGGGCAGGAGTCTACGCAACTAATGAAAAACTGTTTTTT	CASSLRGAGVYATNEKLFF
TRBV4-2	TRBD2	TRBJ2-3	NA	TGTGCCAGCAGCCAGGCCGGGACTAGCGGGGGGGCCGGCACAGATACGCAGTATTTT	CASSQAGTSGGAGTDTQYF
TRBV7-2	NA	TRBJ1-2	NA	TGTGCCAGCAGCCCCCAATTACAGGGTGGCTATGGCTACACCTTC	CASSPQLQGGYGYTF
TRBV11-3	TRBD1	TRBJ2-1	NA	TGTGCCAGCAGCCAAGGGGGCTCAGGGGGCAATGAGCAGTTCTTC	CASSQGGSGGNEQFF
TRBV11-3	TRBD2	TRBJ2-3	NA	TGTGCCAGCAGCCCAGCGGGGGGGCCGACAGATACGCAGTATTTT	CASSPAGGPTDTQYF
TRBV11-2	NA	TRBJ2-3	NA	TGTGCCAGCAGTAAATCCCCCACAGATACGCAGTATTTT	CASSKSPTDTQYF
TRBV6-5	NA	TRBJ1-2	NA	TGTGCCGGGACTCCCGGGGGTTCAGCGGGCTATGGCTACACCTTC	CAGTPGGSAGYGYTF
TRBV7-2	NA	TRBJ1-5	NA	TGTGCCAGCAGTTACAGGGTTGGTAGCAATCAGCCCCAGCATTTT	CASSYRVGSNQPQHF
TRBV5-4	TRBD1	TRBJ2-2	NA	TGTGCCAGCAGCCGGGACAGGGCTCATTCCGGCGGGGAGCTGTTTTTT	CASSRDRAHSGGELFF
TRBV2	NA	TRBJ1-6	NA	TGTGCCAGCAGCGCGGGGTCCCTCTCCTATAATTCACCCCTCCACTTT	CASSAGSLSYNSPLHF
TRBV3-1/TRBV3-2	TRBD1	TRBJ1-2	NA	TGTGCCAGCAGCCAAGATCTAGTAGTGAGGACAGGCGGCTACACCTTC	CASSQDLVVRTGGYTF
TRBV7-2	NA	TRBJ2-7	once	TGTGCCAGCAGCTTAGTGTACCAGCGGGCTTCCTACGAGCAGTACTTC	CASSLVYQRASYEQYF
TRBV27	TRBD2	TRBJ2-7	once	TGTGCCAGCAGTGGCGGGACTAGCGGGAGGAGGAACGAGCAGTACTTC	CASSGGTSGRRNEQYF
TRBV6-6	NA	TRBJ2-6	NA	TGTGCCAGCAGTCCCAAGGGCTCAGGGTTGTACTCTGGGGCCAACGTCCTGACTTTC	CASSPKGSGLYSGANVLTF
TRBV19	NA	TRBJ2-3	NA	TGTGCCAGTAGTACCCTGTCAAACAGGAACACAGATACGCAGTATTTT	CASSTLSNRNTDTQYF
TRBV6-2/TRBV6-3	TRBD1	TRBJ2-7	NA	TGTGCCAGCAGTGACCCGGGACAGGGGAGCTCCTACGAGCAGTACTTC	CASSDPGQGSSYEQYF
TRBV29-1	TRBD1	TRBJ1-4	NA	TGCAGCGTTGTTGTGCACCCTACAGGGGGCAACGAAAAACTGTTTTTT	CSVVVHPTGGNEKLFF
TRBV27	TRBD1	TRBJ2-7	NA	TGTGCCAGCAGTGCTAGCTGGGACAGGTCCTCCTACGAGCAGTACTTC	CASSASWDRSSYEQYF
TRBV15	TRBD1	TRBJ2-1	NA	TGTGCCACCAGTCAGGACAGGGGGCATGGCAATGAGCAGTTCTTC	CATSQDRGHGNEQFF
TRBV10-3	TRBD1	TRBJ1-6	NA	TGTGCCATCCGGGCAGGGGGCGACTATAATTCACCCCTCCACTTT	CAIRAGGDYNSPLHF
TRBV20-1	NA	TRBJ2-5	NA	TGCAGTGCTAGAGATGGAGGGACCCAGTACTTC	CSARDGGTQYF
TRBV5-1	NA	TRBJ1-2	NA	TGCGCCACCAGTAGGTTGTCCGGGGCTAACTATGGCTACACCTTC	CATSRLSGANYGYTF
TRBV9	NA	TRBJ2-3	once	TGTGCCAGCAGCGTAGGGGGGGGCCCAGATACGCAGTATTTT	CASSVGGGPDTQYF
TRBV4-3	NA	TRBJ1-3	few	TGCGCCAGCAGCCAAGACAACTCTGGAAACACCATATATTTT	CASSQDNSGNTIYF
TRBV12-3/TRBV12-4	NA	TRBJ2-5	NA	TGTGCCAGCAGTTTTAGTTGGTCAGAGACCCAGTACTTC	CASSFSWSETQYF
TRBV19	TRBD2	TRBJ2-1	NA	TGTGCCAGTAAGTGGCGGGAGGCGAACAATGAGCAGTTCTTC	CASKWREANNEQFF
TRBV6-2/TRBV6-3	TRBD1	TRBJ1-6	NA	TGTGCCAGCAGTTACCGACGGGGACAGCCTAATTCACCCCTCCACTTT	CASSYRRGQPNSPLHF
TRBV2	TRBD1	TRBJ1-1	NA	TGTGCCAGCATCACGAACAGGGGAAAGGCTTTCTTT	CASITNRGKAFF
TRBV6-5	NA	TRBJ1-2	NA	TGTGCCAGCAGTTACACCACAGGGACCGGCTACACCTTC	CASSYTTGTGYTF
TRBV6-4	TRBD1	TRBJ2-1	once	TGTGCCAGCAGTCCCCGGACAGGGGGCAATGAGCAGTTCTTC	CASSPRTGGNEQFF
TRBV5-1	TRBD2	TRBJ2-5	NA	TGCGCCAGCAGCTTGGCCGGGACTAGGGAAGAGACCCAGTACTTC	CASSLAGTREETQYF
TRBV28	NA	TRBJ1-2	NA	TGTGCCAGCAGTTTAAGGACAGAAGGTTATGGCTACACCTTC	CASSLRTEGYGYTF
TRBV5-1	TRBD2	TRBJ2-2	once	TGCGCCAGCAGCCCCAGAGCGGGGGACACCGGGGAGCTGTTTTTT	CASSPRAGDTGELFF
TRBV5-1	TRBD1	TRBJ2-7	NA	TGCGCCAGCACATACGCAAGGGGGCTGGGCGAGCAGTACTTC	CASTYARGLGEQYF
TRBV6-1	NA	TRBJ1-2	NA	TGTGCCAGCAGTGAAGGACAGGTAGTTGGCTACACCTTC	CASSEGQVVGYTF
TRBV6-5	TRBD1	TRBJ1-1	NA	TGTGCCAGCAGTTACGCCCGACAGGGTAGGGCTTTCTTT	CASSYARQGRAFF
TRBV5-5	TRBD1	TRBJ2-1	once	TGTGCCAGCAGCCCATTAGGACAGGGGGGCTACAATGAGCAGTTCTTC	CASSPLGQGGYNEQFF
TRBV2	NA	TRBJ2-2	NA	TGTGCCAGCAGGTTCAACGGTCCCGGGGAGCTGTTTTTT	CASRFNGPGELFF
TRBV9	TRBD1	TRBJ1-2	NA	TGTGCCAGCAGCGCCTCAGGGGGCGCGGGGTGGGGCTACACCTTC	CASSASGGAGWGYTF
TRBV7-3	NA	TRBJ1-3	NA	TGTGCCAGCAGCTTAGGAGGCCCCGGGGCTGGAAACACCATATATTTT	CASSLGGPGAGNTIYF
TRBV19	TRBD2	TRBJ2-1	NA	TGTGCCAGTAGTATTACGGGGGGGGGCCATGAGCAGTTCTTC	CASSITGGGHEQFF
TRBV5-1	NA	TRBJ1-2	few	TGCGCCAGCAGCTTTGGGGAAACAGGGTCTAACTATGGCTACACCTTC	CASSFGETGSNYGYTF
TRBV11-3	TRBD2	TRBJ2-5	few	TGTGCCAGCAGCATTAGCGGGACTCAAGAGACCCAGTACTTC	CASSISGTQETQYF
TRBV19	NA	TRBJ2-1	once	TGTGCCAGTAGGCAGGGTCTCTACAATGAGCAGTTCTTC	CASRQGLYNEQFF
TRBV7-9	TRBD1	TRBJ1-2	NA	TGTGCCAGCAGCAACACAGGGGTCCATGGCTACACCTTC	CASSNTGVHGYTF
TRBV3-1/TRBV3-2	TRBD2	TRBJ2-7	NA	TGTGCCAGCAGCCAAGTCCATCAAGCGGGGGGGCGAAACGAGCAGTACTTC	CASSQVHQAGGRNEQYF
TRBV6-5	TRBD1	TRBJ2-3	NA	TGTGCCAGCAGCGGGACAGGGGGTCCAGATACGCAGTATTTT	CASSGTGGPDTQYF